This TCR beta chain was sequenced in a study of metastatic and nonmetastatic thyroid tumors. Study in general: Across blood and tumor or nodule tissue, repertoires from malignant and benign thyroid patients were compared with one another. The study's findings and limits: It was reported that TCR beta diversity was significantly higher in malignant thyroid tumors than benign nodules, in blood and tumor.

V lost 2 bases, J lost 13 bases, and 21 bases lay in between. Germline CDR1 SNHLY, CDR2 FYNNEI. The CDR3 consists of 14 residues. Every patient underwent thyroid surgery untreated. Authors' methods: A classifier of distant metastasis in papillary thyroid cancer was built from CDR3 differences (across clinicopathological groups). TCRdb recomputed clones from the PCR reads via MiXCR. The authors' filters were not applied to this entry. The data contain around 22,000 clones, roughly 18% of them singletons. Note on this clone: The antigen is not known.

Sequencing was carried out using adjacent normal tissue. The chain has TRBV2 and TRBJ2-7; no clear D gene. This receptor was taken from a male donor with papillary thyroid cancer or a benign thyroid nodule (not recorded which). Some clones in this sample may be carry-over from other donors' samples. This CDR3 is CASSESIGSYDHYF. The CDR3, as DNA: TGTGCCAGCAGTGAATCTATAGGCTCCTACGATCACTACTTC.